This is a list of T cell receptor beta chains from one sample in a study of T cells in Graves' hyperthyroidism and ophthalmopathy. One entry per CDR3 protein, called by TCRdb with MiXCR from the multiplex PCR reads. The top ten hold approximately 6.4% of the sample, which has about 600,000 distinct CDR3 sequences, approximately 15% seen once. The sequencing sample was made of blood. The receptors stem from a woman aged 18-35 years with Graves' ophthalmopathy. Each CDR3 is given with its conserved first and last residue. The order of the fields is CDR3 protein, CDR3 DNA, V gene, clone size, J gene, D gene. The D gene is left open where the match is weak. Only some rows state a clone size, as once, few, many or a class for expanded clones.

CASSLFRTERPYEQYF	TGTGCCAGCAGCTTATTTAGGACGGAGCGCCCCTACGAGCAGTACTTC	TRBV11-2	many	TRBJ2-7	-
CAQGGGVEFF	TGTGCCCAAGGAGGGGGTGTTGAGTTCTTC	TRBV5-6	-	TRBJ2-1	-
CASSFRPDDNQPQHF	TGCGCCAGCAGCTTCCGACCGGATGACAATCAGCCCCAGCATTTT	TRBV5-1	-	TRBJ1-5	-
CASSLMAGGKNEQFF	TGTGCCAGCAGCTTAATGGCGGGAGGGAAGAATGAGCAGTTCTTC	TRBV7-8	many	TRBJ2-1	TRBD2
CASSGAGGNTEAFF	TGTGCCAGTAGTGGGGCAGGAGGGAACACTGAAGCTTTCTTT	TRBV19	many	TRBJ1-1	-
CASSLRRVNTEAFF	TGTGCCAGCAGCTTACGTAGAGTGAACACTGAAGCTTTCTTT	TRBV7-8	many	TRBJ1-1	-
CASSSSGTSYGYTF	TGTGCCAGCAGCTCTTCCGGGACAAGCTATGGCTACACCTTC	TRBV7-9	many	TRBJ1-2	-
CSASPGDYPYEQYF	TGCAGTGCTAGTCCCGGGGACTATCCTTACGAGCAGTACTTC	TRBV20-1	many	TRBJ2-7	TRBD2
CASSHYRAEQPQHF	TGTGCCAGCAGCCACTACAGGGCGGAGCAGCCCCAGCATTTT	TRBV7-2	many	TRBJ1-5	-
CASTGLAARHEQYF	TGTGCCAGCACTGGACTAGCTGCACGACACGAGCAGTACTTC	TRBV6-1	many	TRBJ2-7	TRBD2
CASSYHPDTQYF	TGTGCCAGCAGTTATCACCCAGATACGCAGTATTTT	TRBV9	-	TRBJ2-3	-
CASSYGGTGNYEQYF	TGTGCCAGCAGTTACGGGGGGACAGGGAACTACGAGCAGTACTTC	TRBV6-2/TRBV6-3	few	TRBJ2-7	TRBD1
CASSLGPYQGGAFF	TGTGCCAGCAGCTTAGGTCCCTACCAAGGTGGAGCTTTCTTT	TRBV7-2	many	TRBJ1-1	-
CASSGQGGNEKLFF	TGCGCCAGCAGCGGACAGGGTGGGAATGAAAAACTGTTTTTT	TRBV5-1	many	TRBJ1-4	TRBD1
CASSFGLLSGANVLTF	TGTGCCAGCAGCTTCGGACTCCTCTCTGGGGCCAACGTCCTGACTTTC	TRBV7-3	-	TRBJ2-6	-
CANRNSLRGDTQYF	TGTGCCAACAGGAACTCGCTAAGAGGGGATACGCAGTATTTT	TRBV2	-	TRBJ2-3	-
CASKASHQETQYF	TGTGCCAGCAAGGCGAGCCATCAAGAGACCCAGTACTTC	TRBV12-3/TRBV12-4	many	TRBJ2-5	-
CASSLVRGRAYYEQYF	TGTGCCAGCAGTTTAGTTCGGGGCAGGGCTTACTACGAGCAGTACTTC	TRBV12-3/TRBV12-4	many	TRBJ2-7	-
CASSIATTGDTEAFF	TGTGCCAGTAGTATAGCGACAACTGGGGATACTGAAGCTTTCTTT	TRBV19	-	TRBJ1-1	-
CASSSPWANLGETQYF	TGTGCCAGCAGCTCTCCCTGGGCGAATCTGGGAGAGACCCAGTACTTC	TRBV11-2	many	TRBJ2-5	-
CASSIVRSEDEQFF	TGTGCCAGTAGTATAGTCCGTAGCGAAGATGAGCAGTTCTTC	TRBV19	-	TRBJ2-1	-
CASRLRSGTYNEQFF	TGTGCCAGCAGACTTAGAAGCGGGACCTACAATGAGCAGTTCTTC	TRBV6-1	many	TRBJ2-1	TRBD2
CAWRPRGLSQGASRHTEAFF	TGTGCCTGGAGGCCACGAGGTTTGTCGCAGGGGGCGAGTCGGCACACTGAAGCTTTCTTT	TRBV30	-	TRBJ1-1	TRBD1
CASNQVGRDGEQFF	TGTGCCAGCAACCAAGTGGGAAGGGACGGTGAGCAGTTCTTC	TRBV9	-	TRBJ2-1	-
CSGRGVAGETQYF	TGCAGTGGACGGGGGGTAGCAGGGGAGACCCAGTACTTC	TRBV20-1	many	TRBJ2-5	TRBD2
CASSIPTYLLQRNQPQHF	TGTGCCAGTAGTATTCCAACATACCTGCTGCAACGCAATCAGCCCCAGCATTTT	TRBV19	many	TRBJ1-5	-